This is a list of T cell receptor beta chains from one sample in a study of cytomegalovirus exposure and HLA in healthy donors. Assay: immunoSEQ multiplex PCR; the TCRdb copy retains only in-frame clones and omits some. The sample records under 200,000 clones, 75% being singletons. The sample taken for sequencing was PBMCs. These receptors were obtained from a woman between 50 and 59 years old in good health and CMV-seropositive. Each CDR3 is given with its conserved first and last residue. The D gene is left open where the match is weak. Size is omitted from some rows. Given values are once, few, many or a class for expanded clones.

D	V	size	J	CDR3
TRBD1	TRBV9	NA	TRBJ2-4	CASSGQGLNIQYF
TRBD2	TRBV5-4	NA	TRBJ2-5	CASSLTGGSEETQYF
TRBD2	TRBV6-5	NA	TRBJ2-7	CASSYSSGGDYEQYF
TRBD1	TRBV10-3	NA	TRBJ1-1	CAISDGTGLAEAFF
NA	TRBV6-1	few	TRBJ2-1	CASTPGGLYEQFF
TRBD2	TRBV5-6	once	TRBJ2-3	CASSSRGGGRVTDTQYF
NA	TRBV5-4	NA	TRBJ2-1	CASSLGSGGAREQFF
TRBD1	TRBV2	NA	TRBJ1-1	CASRLDQGVGTEAFF
NA	TRBV25-1	NA	TRBJ1-3	CASSDPGAGNTIYF
NA	TRBV30	NA	TRBJ2-3	CAWSVSDTQYF
NA	TRBV30	once	TRBJ1-5	CAWSSRGGVQPQHF
NA	TRBV2	NA	TRBJ2-3	CASRDSKDTQYF
NA	TRBV2	few	TRBJ1-1	CAGGDLNTEAFF
TRBD2	TRBV14	NA	TRBJ2-5	CASSQVQGGAGETQYF
NA	TRBV5-1	NA	TRBJ1-1	CASSLKLPSNTEAFF
TRBD1	TRBV18	NA	TRBJ2-6	CASSLAGGSPSGANVLTF